The table lists the clone carrying this T cell receptor beta chain with many counts. What it binds is unknown. The data originate from a study of regulatory T cells in long-lasting Graves disease. Study-level information: Treatment with antithyroid drugs for over 5 years, together with positive TSH receptor antibodies, meant persistent Graves' disease. Study-wide results and caveats: Persistent Graves' patients showed less TCR diversity than newly diagnosed ones. A greater number of public clonotypes (approximately 2,700) was shared by persistent patients than by new patients (just over 950).

Noted time point: persistent/refractory GD, antithyroid drugs over 5 years with positive TRAb. Preparation of the TCR library used RNA extracted from PBMCs. Roughly 8.2 milliliters of peripheral blood were drawn into EDTA tubes. For TCR beta, libraries came from iRepertoire HTBI primers and Arm-PCR of CDR3 regions. TCRdb fed the multiplex PCR reads into MiXCR, producing one record per CDR3 protein. Found here are hundreds of thousands of distinct CDR3 sequences, approximately 31% of them singletons; the top ten hold 40% to 50%. CDR1 is SNHLY, CDR2 FYNNEI, per germline. This CDR3 is built from 14 residues. Trimming removed 9 bases from V and 3 bases from J, with 14 bases in between.

The chain uses TRBV2 and TRBJ2-2, with a possible D match to TRBD2 (5 bases). This sequence was found in a female donor with Graves disease. The sample in question was peripheral blood mononuclear cells (PBMCs), obtained when the disease was refractory, from a patient treated with antithyroid drugs. The CDR3 DNA follows: TGTGCCAGAGGGCCCCTAGCCGACACCGGGGAGCTGTTTTTT. This encodes CARGPLADTGELFF.